This is a list of T cell receptor beta chains from one sample in a study of control samples from healthy donors and cancer patients. The method was immunoSEQ multiplex PCR; TCRdb's version includes in-frame clones alone and lacks a portion of them. Here the sample spans roughly 120,000 clones, roughly 90% being singletons. The sequencing input was blood. The receptors derive from a middle-aged man in good health. CDR3s include the opening cysteine and the closing phenylalanine or tryptophan. The order of the fields is clone size, CDR3 length, V gene, D gene, J gene, CDR3 protein, CDR3 DNA. The D gene is left open where the match is weak. Size tells how often a clone was seen (once, few, many) or the class of an expanded clone, and some rows leave it out.

abundance: few; len: 14; v_gene: TRBV18; d_gene: TRBD1; j_gene: TRBJ1-2; CDR3aa: CASSPGQVNYGYTF; CDR3nt: TGTGCCAGCTCACCCGGACAGGTTAACTATGGCTACACCTTC
abundance: .; len: 13; v_gene: TRBV27; d_gene: .; j_gene: TRBJ1-1; CDR3aa: CASSPRVGTEAFF; CDR3nt: TGTGCCAGCAGCCCAAGGGTTGGGACTGAAGCTTTCTTT
abundance: .; len: 14; v_gene: TRBV6-4; d_gene: .; j_gene: TRBJ2-2; CDR3aa: CASSARGNTGELFF; CDR3nt: TGTGCCAGCAGTGCCAGGGGAAATACCGGGGAGCTGTTTTTT
abundance: .; len: 14; v_gene: TRBV24-1; d_gene: .; j_gene: TRBJ1-2; CDR3aa: CATSDSGPLNGYTF; CDR3nt: TGTGCCACCAGTGATTCCGGACCGCTCAATGGCTACACCTTC
abundance: .; len: 17; v_gene: TRBV5-4; d_gene: TRBD2; j_gene: TRBJ2-7; CDR3aa: CASSPGTSGGFLSEQYF; CDR3nt: TGTGCCAGCAGCCCCGGGACTAGCGGGGGGTTTCTCTCCGAGCAGTACTTC
abundance: .; len: 15; v_gene: TRBV27; d_gene: .; j_gene: TRBJ2-2; CDR3aa: CASSSGQTGLRELFF; CDR3nt: TGTGCCAGCAGTTCGGGACAAACAGGGTTAAGGGAGCTGTTTTTT
abundance: .; len: 15; v_gene: TRBV4-1; d_gene: .; j_gene: TRBJ1-2; CDR3aa: CASSQGRRNNYGYTF; CDR3nt: TGCGCCAGCAGCCAAGGTAGAAGGAATAACTATGGCTACACCTTC
abundance: .; len: 14; v_gene: TRBV5-5; d_gene: .; j_gene: TRBJ2-5; CDR3aa: CASSWEGGRETQYF; CDR3nt: TGTGCCAGCAGCTGGGAGGGGGGGCGAGAGACCCAGTACTTC
abundance: .; len: 14; v_gene: TRBV12-5; d_gene: .; j_gene: TRBJ1-1; CDR3aa: CASGLSTQGTEAFF; CDR3nt: TGTGCTAGTGGTTTGTCAACACAGGGCACTGAAGCTTTCTTT
abundance: .; len: 14; v_gene: TRBV27; d_gene: .; j_gene: TRBJ1-3; CDR3aa: CASKPDPSGNTIYF; CDR3nt: TGTGCCAGCAAGCCAGATCCCTCTGGAAACACCATATATTTT
abundance: few; len: 16; v_gene: TRBV2; d_gene: .; j_gene: TRBJ1-2; CDR3aa: CASSPETRGMVVSDTF; CDR3nt: TGTGCCAGCAGCCCCGAAACGCGGGGGATGGTTGTCTCGGACACCTTC